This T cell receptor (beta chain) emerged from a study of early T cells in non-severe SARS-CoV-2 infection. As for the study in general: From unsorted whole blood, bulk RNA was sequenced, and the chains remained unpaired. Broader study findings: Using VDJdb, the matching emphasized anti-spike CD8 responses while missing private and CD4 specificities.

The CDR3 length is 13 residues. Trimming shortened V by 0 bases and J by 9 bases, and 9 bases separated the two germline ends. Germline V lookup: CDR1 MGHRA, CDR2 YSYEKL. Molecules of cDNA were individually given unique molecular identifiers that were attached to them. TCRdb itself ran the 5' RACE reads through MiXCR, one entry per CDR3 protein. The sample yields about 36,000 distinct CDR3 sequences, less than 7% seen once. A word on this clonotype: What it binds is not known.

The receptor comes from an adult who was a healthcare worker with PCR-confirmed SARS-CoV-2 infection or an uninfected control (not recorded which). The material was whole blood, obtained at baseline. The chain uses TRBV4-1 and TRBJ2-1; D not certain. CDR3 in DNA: TGCGCCAGCAGCCAAGAAGGCCCGGTTGAGCAGTTCTTC. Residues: CASSQEGPVEQFF.